This T cell receptor beta chain is drawn from a study of CD8+ T cells in alopecia areata. General study results and limits: TCR sharing was clearer in mice than between patients, perhaps partly owing to patient HLA diversity. Scalp lesions, especially in alopecia totalis/universalis, had higher clonality than normal scalp. Scalp samples also contribute reads from the resident alphabeta T cells found in normal skin.

Germline V gene data show CDR1 as SGHAT and CDR2 as FQNNGV. Trimming pared 5 bases from V and 6 bases from J, leaving 10 bases between. This CDR3 is built from 13 residues. A word on this clone: What it binds is unknown.

It was from PBMCs that CD4+ and CD8+ T cells were sorted. In each case, RNA was isolated and then reverse transcribed into cDNA as the sequencing template. The repertoire was sequenced with immunoSEQ multiplex PCR; TCRdb's copy has only in-frame clones and lacks some. Altogether 100,000 to 150,000 clones are present, about 61% being singletons, with the ten largest covering around 2.7%. Sequencing input: CD4+ T cells sorted from blood. This TCR derives from a human donor in good health. V is TRBV11-2 and J is TRBJ1-4, with D uncertain. The CDR3 is CASSRPKDEKLFF. CDR3 bases: TGTGCCAGCAGCCGCCCAAAGGATGAAAAACTGTTTTTT. The full variable domain, rest sourced from reference TRBV11-2 and TRBJ1-4, is EAGVAQSPRYKIIEKRQSVAFWCNPISGHATLYWYQQILGQGPKLLIQFQNNGVVDDSQLPKDRFSAERLKGVDSTLKIQPAKLEDSAVYLCASSRPKDEKLFFGSGTQLSVL.